This TCR beta chain came from a study of CD8 T cells in ankylosing spondylitis. The study's findings and limits: Clones linked to disease were reported to show significant enrichment in matched ankylosing spondylitis synovial fluid. Seven or eight highly homologous variants formed a TCR beta motif that appeared characteristic of ankylosing spondylitis blood.

MiXCR, run by TCRdb on the 5' RACE reads, gives a single entry per CDR3 protein. Among approximately 300,000 distinct CDR3 sequences listed, 20% were seen once. The CDR3 sequence is 13 residues long. The ends were cut back, 5 bases at V and 6 bases at J, with 11 bases in the middle. In the case of this clonotype: What it recognizes is unknown.

The J gene is TRBJ2-1, the V gene TRBV12-3 or TRBV12-4; D is tentatively TRBD1 or TRBD2 (5 bases each). This TCR was sampled from a male donor with ankylosing spondylitis or in good health (not recorded which). What was sequenced was blood, either unsorted or a sorted T cell fraction (not recorded which). CDR3 amino acids: CASSQGPVNEQFF. The CDR3 coding sequence is TGTGCCAGCAGTCAGGGACCAGTCAATGAGCAGTTCTTC.